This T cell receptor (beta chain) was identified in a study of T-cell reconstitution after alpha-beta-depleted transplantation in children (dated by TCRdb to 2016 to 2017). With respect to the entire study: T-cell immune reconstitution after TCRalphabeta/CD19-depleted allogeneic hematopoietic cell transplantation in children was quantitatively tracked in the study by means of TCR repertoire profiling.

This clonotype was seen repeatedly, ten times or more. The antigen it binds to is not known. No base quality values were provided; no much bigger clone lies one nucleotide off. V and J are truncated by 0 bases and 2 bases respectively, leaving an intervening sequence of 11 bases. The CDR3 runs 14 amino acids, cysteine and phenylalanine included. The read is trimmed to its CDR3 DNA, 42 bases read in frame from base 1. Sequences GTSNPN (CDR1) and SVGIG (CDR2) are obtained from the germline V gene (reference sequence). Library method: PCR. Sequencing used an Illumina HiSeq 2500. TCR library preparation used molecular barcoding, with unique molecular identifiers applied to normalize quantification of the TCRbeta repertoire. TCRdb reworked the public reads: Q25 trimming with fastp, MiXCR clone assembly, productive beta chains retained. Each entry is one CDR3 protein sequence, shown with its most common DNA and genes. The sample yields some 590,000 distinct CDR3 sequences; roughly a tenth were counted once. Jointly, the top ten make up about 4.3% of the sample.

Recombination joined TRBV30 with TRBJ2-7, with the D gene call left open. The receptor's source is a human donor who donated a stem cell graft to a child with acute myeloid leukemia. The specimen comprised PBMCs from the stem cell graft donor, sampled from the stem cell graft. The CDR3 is CAWSVRPMAYEQYF. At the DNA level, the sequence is TGTGCCTGGAGTGTACGGCCTATGGCCTACGAGCAGTACTTC.